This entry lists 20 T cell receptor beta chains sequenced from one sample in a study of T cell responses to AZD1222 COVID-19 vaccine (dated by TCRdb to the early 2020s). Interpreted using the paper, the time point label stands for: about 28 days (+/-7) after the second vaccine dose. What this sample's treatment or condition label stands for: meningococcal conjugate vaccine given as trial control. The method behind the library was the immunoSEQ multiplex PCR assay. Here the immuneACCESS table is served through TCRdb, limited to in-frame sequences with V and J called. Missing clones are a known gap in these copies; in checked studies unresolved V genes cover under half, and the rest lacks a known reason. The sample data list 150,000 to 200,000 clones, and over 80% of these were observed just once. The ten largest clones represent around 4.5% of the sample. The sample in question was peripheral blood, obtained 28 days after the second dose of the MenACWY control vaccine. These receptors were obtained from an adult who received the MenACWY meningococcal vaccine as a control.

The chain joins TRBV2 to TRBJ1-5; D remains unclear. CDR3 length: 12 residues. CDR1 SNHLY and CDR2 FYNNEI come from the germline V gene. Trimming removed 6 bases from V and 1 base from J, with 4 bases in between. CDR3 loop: CASSRSNQPQHF. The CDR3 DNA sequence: TGTGCCAGCAGCAGAAGCAATCAGCCCCAGCATTTT.

The chain's CDR3 is CASSPGPGLGAFF. The CDR3 DNA follows: TGTGCCAGCAGTCCCGGACCCGGATTGGGGGCTTTCTTT. The genes are TRBV12-3 or TRBV12-4 and TRBJ1-1; D unresolved. The CDR3 is made up of 13 amino acids. Trimming pared 5 bases from V and 11 bases from J, leaving 18 bases between.

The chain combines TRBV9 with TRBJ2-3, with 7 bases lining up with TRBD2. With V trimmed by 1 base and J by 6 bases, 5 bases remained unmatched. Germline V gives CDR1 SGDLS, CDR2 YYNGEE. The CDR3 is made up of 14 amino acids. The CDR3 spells CASSVRQAGDTQYF. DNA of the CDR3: TGTGCCAGCAGCGTACGACAAGCGGGGGATACGCAGTATTTT.

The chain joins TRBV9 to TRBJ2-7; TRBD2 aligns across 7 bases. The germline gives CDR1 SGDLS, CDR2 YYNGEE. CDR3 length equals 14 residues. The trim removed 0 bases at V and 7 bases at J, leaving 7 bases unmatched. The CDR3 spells CASSVAPTSLEQYF. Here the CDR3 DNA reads TGTGCCAGCAGCGTAGCCCCGACTAGCCTGGAGCAGTACTTC.

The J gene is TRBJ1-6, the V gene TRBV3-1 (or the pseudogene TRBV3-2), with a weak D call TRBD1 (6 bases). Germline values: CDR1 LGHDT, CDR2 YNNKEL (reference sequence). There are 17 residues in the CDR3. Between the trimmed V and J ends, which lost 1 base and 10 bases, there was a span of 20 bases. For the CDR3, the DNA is TGTGCCAGCAGCCAAGTACCCCAGGACAGCGCTTGGTCACCCCTCCACTTT. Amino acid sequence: CASSQVPQDSAWSPLHF.

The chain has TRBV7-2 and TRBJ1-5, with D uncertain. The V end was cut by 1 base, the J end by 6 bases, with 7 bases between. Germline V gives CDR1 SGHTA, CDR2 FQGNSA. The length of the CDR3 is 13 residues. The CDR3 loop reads CASSLEESQPQHF. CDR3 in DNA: TGTGCCAGCAGCTTAGAAGAAAGTCAGCCCCAGCATTTT.

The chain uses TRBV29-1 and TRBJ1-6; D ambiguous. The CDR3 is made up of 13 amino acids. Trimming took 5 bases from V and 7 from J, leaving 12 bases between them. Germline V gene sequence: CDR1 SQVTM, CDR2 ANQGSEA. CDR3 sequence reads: CSVTDAENSPLHF. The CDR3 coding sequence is TGCAGCGTTACCGATGCGGAGAATTCACCCCTCCACTTT.

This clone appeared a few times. This CDR3 is CATSRDPGNEQFF. CDR3 sequence (DNA): TGTGCCACCAGCAGAGACCCCGGGAATGAGCAGTTCTTC. The chain carries TRBV15 and TRBJ2-1; D is unclear. This CDR3 is 13 amino acids long. The germline V gene has CDR1 LNHNV and CDR2 YYDKDF (reference sequence). The V end lost 0 bases, the J end lost 7 bases, and 7 bases lay between the germline ends. Full variable domain (outside the CDR3, taken from reference TRBV15 and TRBJ2-1): DAMVIQNPRYQVTQFGKPVTLSCSQTLNHNVMYWYQQKSSQAPKLLFHYYDKDFNNEADTPDNFQSRRPNTSFCFLDIRSPGLGDTAMYLCATSRDPGNEQFFGPGTRLTVL.

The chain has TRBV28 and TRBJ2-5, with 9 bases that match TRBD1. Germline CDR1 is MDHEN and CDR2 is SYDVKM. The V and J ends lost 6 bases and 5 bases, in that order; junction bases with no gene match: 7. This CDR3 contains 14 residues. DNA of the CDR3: TGTGCCAGCAGATTCCAAGGACAGGGGGAGACCCAGTACTTC. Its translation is CASRFQGQGETQYF.

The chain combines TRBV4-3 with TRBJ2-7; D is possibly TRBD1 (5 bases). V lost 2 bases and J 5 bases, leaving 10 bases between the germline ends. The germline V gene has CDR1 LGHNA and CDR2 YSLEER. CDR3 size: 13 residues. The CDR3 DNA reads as TGCGCCAGCAGCCAATTTGGGGCCCACGAGCAGTACTTC. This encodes CASSQFGAHEQYF.

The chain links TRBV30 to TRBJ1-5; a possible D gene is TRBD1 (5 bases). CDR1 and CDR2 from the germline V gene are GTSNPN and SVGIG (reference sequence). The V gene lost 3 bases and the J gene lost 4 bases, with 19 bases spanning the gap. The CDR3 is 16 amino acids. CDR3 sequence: CAWRLGGALGNQPQHF. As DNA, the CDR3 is TGTGCCTGGAGACTAGGAGGGGCCTTGGGTAATCAGCCCCAGCATTTT.

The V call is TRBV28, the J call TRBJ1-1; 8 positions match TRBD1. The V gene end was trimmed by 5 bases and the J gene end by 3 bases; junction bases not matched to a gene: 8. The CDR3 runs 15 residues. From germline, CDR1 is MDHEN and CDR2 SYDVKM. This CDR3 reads CASSLTGEIYTEAFF. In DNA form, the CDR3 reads TGTGCCAGCAGTCTGACAGGGGAAATTTACACTGAAGCTTTCTTT.

The CDR3 loop is CASSWDANTEAFF. CDR3 bases: TGTGCCAGCAGCTGGGACGCGAACACTGAAGCTTTCTTT. V gene TRBV5-5 combines with J gene TRBJ1-1; tentatively, D is TRBD1 (5 bases). Germline V gene data show CDR1 as SGHKS and CDR2 as YYEKEE (reference sequence). V lost 3 bases to trimming and J lost 1 base, with 7 bases between them. There are 13 residues in the CDR3.

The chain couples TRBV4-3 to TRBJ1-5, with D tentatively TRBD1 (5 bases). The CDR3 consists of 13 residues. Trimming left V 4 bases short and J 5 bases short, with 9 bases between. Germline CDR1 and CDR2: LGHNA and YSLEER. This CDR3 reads CASSPEGHQPQHF. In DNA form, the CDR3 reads TGCGCCAGCAGCCCCGAGGGGCATCAGCCCCAGCATTTT.

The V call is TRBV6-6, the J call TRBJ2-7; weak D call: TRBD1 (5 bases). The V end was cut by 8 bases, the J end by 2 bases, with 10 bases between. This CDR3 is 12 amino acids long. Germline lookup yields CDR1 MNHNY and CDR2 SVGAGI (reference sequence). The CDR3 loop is CASRTSAYEQYF. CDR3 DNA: TGTGCCAGCCGGACATCGGCCTACGAGCAGTACTTC.

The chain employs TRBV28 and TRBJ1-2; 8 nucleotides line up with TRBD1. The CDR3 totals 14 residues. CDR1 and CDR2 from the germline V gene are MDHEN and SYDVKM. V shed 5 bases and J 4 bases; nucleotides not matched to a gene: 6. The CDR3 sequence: CASSLDRGGYGYTF. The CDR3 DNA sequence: TGTGCCAGCAGTCTAGACAGGGGTGGCTATGGCTACACCTTC.

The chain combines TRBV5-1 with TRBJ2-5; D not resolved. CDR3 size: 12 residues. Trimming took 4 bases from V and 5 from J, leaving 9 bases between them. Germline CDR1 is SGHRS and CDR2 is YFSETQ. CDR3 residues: CASSRDMETQYF. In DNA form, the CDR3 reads TGCGCCAGCAGCAGGGATATGGAGACCCAGTACTTC.

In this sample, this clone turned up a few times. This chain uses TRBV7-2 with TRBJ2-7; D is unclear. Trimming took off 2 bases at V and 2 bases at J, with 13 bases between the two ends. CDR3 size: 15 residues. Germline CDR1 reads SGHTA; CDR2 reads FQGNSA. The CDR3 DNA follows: TGTGCCAGCAGCTTAACCGGGCCTTCCACCTACGAGCAGTACTTC. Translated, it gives CASSLTGPSTYEQYF.

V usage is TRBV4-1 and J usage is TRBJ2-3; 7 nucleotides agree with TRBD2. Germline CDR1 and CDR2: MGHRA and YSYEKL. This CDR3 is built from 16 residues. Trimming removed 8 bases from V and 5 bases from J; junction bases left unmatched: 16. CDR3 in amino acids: CASRSVRAGVRDTQYF. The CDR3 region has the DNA TGCGCCAGCCGATCCGTTCGGGCGGGAGTACGAGATACGCAGTATTTT.

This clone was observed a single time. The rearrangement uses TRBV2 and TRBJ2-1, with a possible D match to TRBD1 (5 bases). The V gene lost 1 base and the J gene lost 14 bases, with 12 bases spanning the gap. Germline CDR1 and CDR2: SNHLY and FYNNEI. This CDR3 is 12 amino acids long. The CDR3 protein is CASSEEAGNKFF. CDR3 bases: TGTGCCAGCAGTGAAGAGGCAGGGAATAAGTTCTTC.